The rows below give T cell receptor beta chains drawn from one sample of a study of response to subunit inactivated influenza vaccine. TCRdb processed the RT-PCR reads anew with MiXCR; each CDR3 protein has one entry. Of about 700,000 distinct CDR3 sequences listed, more than 11% are singletons. The material was PBMCs from blood, obtained 14 days before vaccination. The receptors were gathered from a middle-aged man who received an inactivated influenza vaccine. The CDR3 runs from the conserved cysteine through the conserved F or W.

>TRBJ2-3|TRBV4-1
CASTTSPLSTDTQYF
>TRBJ2-1|TRBV28
CASSLGPGNEQFF
>TRBJ1-1|TRBV7-2
CASSLKGPGGAFF
>TRBJ2-2|TRBV30
CAWMHGTGELFF
>TRBJ1-2|TRBV18
CASSPGLIEGGGYTF
>TRBJ2-3|TRBV6-1
CASRSTSGGRDTQYF
>TRBJ2-3|TRBV2
CASSPEPSGLTDTQYF
>TRBJ2-2|TRBV19
CASTKKGTGELFF
>TRBJ2-1|TRBV27
CASSPTSGSWGGNEQFF
>TRBJ2-7|TRBV5-1
CASSTSGRDYEQYF
>TRBJ2-7|TRBV15
CATSRDLGLSYEQYF
>TRBJ1-1|TRBV4-3
CASSHPGTRSSEAFF
>TRBJ2-7|TRBV20-1
CSTRNHRGAYEQYF
>TRBJ1-6|TRBV27
CASTLGTSSYNSPLHF
>TRBJ2-7|TRBV7-9
CASSSTSGNHYEQYF
>TRBJ1-5|TRBV15
CATSRDFPGDGNQPQHF
>TRBJ1-2|TRBV20-1
CSAGLGGNYGYTF
>TRBJ2-1|TRBV7-2
CASSSIVGEQFF
>TRBJ2-3|TRBV7-9
CASSELARTSTDTQYF
>TRBJ2-7|TRBV6-1
CATRKVSGERQYF
>TRBJ1-1|TRBV7-8
CASSSLVAMNTEAFF
>TRBJ1-6|TRBV11-1
CASSIRANNSPLHF
>TRBJ2-3|TRBV12-3/TRBV12-4
CASSLSLAGGSDTQYF
>TRBJ2-5|TRBV14
CASSWGSGGQETQYF
>TRBJ1-1|TRBV3-1
CASSPRVLANTEAFF
>TRBJ2-1|TRBV5-1
CASSWEGQGSYNEQFF
>TRBJ2-1|TRBV6-4
CASSDPSRGVSYNEQFF
>TRBJ2-5|TRBV12-3/TRBV12-4
CASSLEARGQETQYF
>TRBJ2-6|TRBV6-1
CASSEAWGVAGANVLTF
>TRBJ1-2|TRBV4-2
CASSQDTSRGDGYTF
>TRBJ2-4|TRBV6-4
CASKGRGKDVKNIQYF
>TRBJ2-7|TRBV24-1
CATSDRWDRGFLSAYEQYF
>TRBJ2-1|TRBV7-2
CASSLSRGGQNEQFF
>TRBJ2-7|TRBV20-1
CSAAGGARYEQYF
>TRBJ2-1|TRBV9
CASSVGLDTSYNEQFF
>TRBJ2-1|TRBV5-1
CASRSALSSYNEQFF
>TRBJ1-2|TRBV5-1
CASSPLTPGLGHGYTF
>TRBJ2-3|TRBV10-3
CAISEKTSTDTQYF
>TRBJ1-1|TRBV7-2
CASSFGQGVTEAFF
>TRBJ1-5|TRBV19
CASRPTGGNQSQHF
>TRBJ2-1|TRBV4-3
CASSQEYGTAYNEQFF
>TRBJ1-1|TRBV6-2/TRBV6-3
CASSSTALGNTEAFF
>TRBJ2-2|TRBV28
CASSLVQYSTGELFF
>TRBJ1-1|TRBV7-9
CASRRTRGTEAFF